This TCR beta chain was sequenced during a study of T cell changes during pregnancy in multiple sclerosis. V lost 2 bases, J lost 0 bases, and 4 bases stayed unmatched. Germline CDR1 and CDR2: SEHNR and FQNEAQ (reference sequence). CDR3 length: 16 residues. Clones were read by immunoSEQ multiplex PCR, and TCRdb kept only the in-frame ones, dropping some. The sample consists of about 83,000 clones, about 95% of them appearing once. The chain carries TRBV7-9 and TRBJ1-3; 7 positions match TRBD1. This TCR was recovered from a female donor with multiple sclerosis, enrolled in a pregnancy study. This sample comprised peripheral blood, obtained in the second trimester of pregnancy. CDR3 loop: CASSLRDSHSGNTIYF. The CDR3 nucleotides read TGTGCCAGCAGCTTAAGGGACAGCCACTCTGGAAACACCATATATTTT.